This T cell receptor beta chain was recovered during a study of blood T cell repertoires in COVID-19. In the study's own analysis: Using reference gene primer amplification, nucleated cell counts were estimated. Data came from immunoSEQ multiplex PCR; TCRdb stores just in-frame clones and leaves some out. V and J calls and clone size follow that table, whereas D and trimming were derived from the DNA. Seen here are about 300,000 clones, around nine tenths observed once, and the top ten hold 1.5% to 2%. CDR1 and CDR2 from the germline V gene are MDHEN and SYDVKM. Trimming pared 3 bases from V and 1 base from J, leaving 7 bases between. The CDR3 covers 13 residues. Seattle's cohort entered during active infection and was followed longitudinally.

The chain uses TRBV28 and TRBJ2-7; possibly TRBD1 for D (5 bases). The sample comprised peripheral blood. This TCR came from a woman aged 25 to 45 with COVID-19, enrolled during active disease. As DNA, the CDR3 is TGTGCCAGCAGTTTGGGGCGGTCCTACGAGCAGTACGTC. It is translated as CASSLGRSYEQYV.